This TCR beta chain emerged from a study of cytomegalovirus exposure and HLA in healthy donors. With regard to this clone: Its antigen is as yet unknown.

Study-level results: Fewer N-insertions (relative to the approximately 700-donor mean) were reportedly seen in an Asian-associated ancestry cluster in a later analysis. As a later analysis showed, a missense DCLRE1C variant was linked to trimming of TCR beta V- and J-genes. The classifier was said to identify cytomegalovirus status with high specificity and sensitivity.

The PCR was carried out with 60 Vbeta primers and 13 Jbeta primers. The repertoire was sequenced with immunoSEQ multiplex PCR; TCRdb's copy has only in-frame clones and lacks some. Of about 190,000 clones in the sample, roughly four fifths were seen once. Per the germline V gene, CDR1 is SGHNT and CDR2 is YYREEE (reference sequence). The ends were cut back, 7 bases at V and 5 bases at J, with 21 bases in the middle. This CDR3 region has 15 residues. Donors showed nominal health when sampled, although they likely had unrecorded immune exposures. The source material was PBMCs. The receptor's source is a woman in her twenties or thirties in good health and CMV-seropositive. The chain uses TRBV5-4 and TRBJ2-5; D gene unclear. DNA for the CDR3: TGTGCCAGCCGCTCCGGGTCGAGAAACGGGGAGACCCAGTACTTC. Amino acid sequence: CASRSGSRNGETQYF.